This T cell receptor beta chain was found in a study of T cells after yellow fever vaccination. Broader study findings: Any FACS-sorted repertoire could hold abundant clonotypes that contaminate it from the bulk population. Booster samples showed a return of most primary-vaccination clones (approximately 95% CD4, 80% to 90% CD8). CD4 and CD8 compartments shared a small share of clonotypes, likely from convergent recombination.

Regarding this clonotype: Its antigen is still unknown.

In making TCR cDNA, 5'RACE template switching added a universal primer site and UMIs to it. TCRdb ran MiXCR on the 5' RACE reads and lists one entry per CDR3 protein. The sample lists about 260,000 distinct CDR3 sequences; over 4.5% were seen once. Germline V gene sequence: CDR1 WNHNN, CDR2 SYGVQD (reference sequence). The V end was cut by 6 bases, the J end by 4 bases, with 22 bases between. The CDR3 totals 16 residues. The TCR comes from a young man who received the YFV17D yellow fever vaccine. The gene calls are TRBV10-1 and TRBJ2-7; TRBD1 is a possible D gene (6 bases). The sequencing used CD4+ T cells sorted from PBMCs, collected on the day of the yellow fever booster vaccination. The DNA for the CDR3 is TGCGCCAGCAGAATTCGGGCCCAGGGGCGCCTTTACGAGCAGTACTTC. Residues: CASRIRAQGRLYEQYF.